This TCR beta chain was captured in a study of cytomegalovirus exposure and HLA in healthy donors. Points from the study as a whole: A later analysis found that most CMV-associated TCR beta chains appeared HLA-restricted. In a later analysis, specific HLA alleles were associated with 15,000 or so TCR beta sequences at a 0.05 false discovery rate.

The germline V and J ends were trimmed by 7 bases and 3 bases, with 16 bases remaining between them. This CDR3 has 15 amino acids. The germline CDR1 and CDR2 sequences are MDHEN and SYDVKM. Of note for this clone: What it binds is unknown.

The PCR used 60 Vbeta and 13 Jbeta primers. TCRdb's table, derived via immunoSEQ multiplex PCR, lists solely in-frame clones and lacks some. The sample records under 150,000 clones, roughly 80% being singletons. The sequencing input was PBMCs. The sequence derives from a woman aged 40 to 50 in good health and CMV-seropositive. The rearrangement uses TRBV28 and TRBJ1-5, with a weak D call TRBD1 (5 bases). The chain's CDR3 is CASILGGANNQPQHF. The CDR3 DNA sequence: TGTGCCAGCATCCTTGGAGGGGCTAACAATCAGCCCCAGCATTTT.